One sample yielded the 22 T cell receptor beta chains listed below, sequenced in a study of blood T cell repertoires in COVID-19. The assay was immunoSEQ multiplex PCR, and TCRdb's table has in-frame clones only and misses some. Of tens of thousands of clones listed, just under 85% were seen once; the top ten hold roughly 5%. Sequences were obtained from peripheral blood. Receptor source: a man aged 70-80 years with acute or convalescent COVID-19.

The chain recombines TRBV7-6 with TRBJ2-1; 12 bases align to TRBD2. The J segment lost 1 base and the V segment lost 5 bases, leaving 9 bases of the junction unmatched. Germline V lookup: CDR1 SGHVS, CDR2 FNYEAQ. The CDR3 is 18 amino acids. CDR3 loop: CASSPRASGGASYNEQFF. CDR3 nucleotides: TGTGCCAGCAGCCCCCGGGCTAGCGGGGGGGCATCCTACAATGAGCAGTTCTTC.

The rearrangement joins TRBV7-9 to TRBJ2-7; possibly TRBD1 for D (5 bases). The germline V gene encodes CDR1 SEHNR and CDR2 FQNEAQ (reference sequence). The CDR3 length is 14 residues. V lost 1 base and J lost 0, with 7 bases in between. The CDR3 nucleotides read TGTGCCAGCAGCTTAGGACAGAGCTCCTACGAGCAGTACTTC. Its protein is CASSLGQSSYEQYF.

This clone was detected only once. The gene calls are TRBV4-1 and TRBJ2-3; 8 nucleotides agree with TRBD2. The CDR3 totals 16 residues. Germline values: CDR1 MGHRA, CDR2 YSYEKL. J lost 2 bases, V lost 2 bases, and 6 bases had no gene match. Written as DNA, the CDR3 is TGCGCCAGCAGCCAAACGGGAGGGAGAATCACAGATACGCAGTATTTT. It yields the protein CASSQTGGRITDTQYF.

This chain joins TRBV7-9 and TRBJ2-2, with D possibly being TRBD1 (6 bases). CDR1 and CDR2 from the germline V gene are SEHNR and FQNEAQ (reference sequence). The CDR3 has 14 amino acids. Trimming took 4 bases from V and 6 from J, leaving 12 bases between them. The CDR3: CASSYHRESGELFF. The CDR3 DNA reads TGTGCCAGCAGCTACCACAGGGAGTCCGGGGAGCTGTTTTTT.

The chain combines TRBV18 with TRBJ1-5; 8 positions match TRBD1. Germline V gene sequence: CDR1 KGHSH, CDR2 LQKENI. Trimming at V came to 5 bases and at J to 6 bases, leaving 9 bases not matched to a gene. The CDR3 totals 15 residues. The DNA for the CDR3 is TGTGCCAGCTCAGGAGGGACAGGTGAGGCTCAGCCCCAGCATTTT. Translated: CASSGGTGEAQPQHF. The full variable domain, in which reference TRBV18 and TRBJ1-5 provide the parts outside the CDR3, is NAGVMQNPRHLVRRRGQEARLRCSPMKGHSHVYWYRQLPEEGLKFMVYLQKENIIDESGMPKERFSAEFPKEGPSILRIQQVVRGDSAAYFCASSGGTGEAQPQHFGDGTRLSIL.

This chain joins TRBV6-1 and TRBJ1-1; 11 positions match TRBD1. Germline trimming cut 3 bases from V and 5 bases from J; bases unmatched to any gene: 5. The CDR3 runs to 15 residues. Germline CDR1 and CDR2: MNHNS and SASEGT. CDR3 nucleotides: TGTGCCAGCAGTGATTCGGACAGGGGGCAGACTGAAGCTTTCTTT. Translation gives CASSDSDRGQTEAFF.

The V gene is TRBV18, the J gene TRBJ2-1, with TRBD1 matching 8 bases. The germline gives CDR1 KGHSH, CDR2 LQKENI. The length of the CDR3 is 16 residues. V shed 3 bases and J 2 bases; nucleotides not matched to a gene: 6. CDR3 protein: CASSPGTGGTYNEQFF. In DNA form, the CDR3 reads TGTGCCAGCTCACCGGGGACAGGAGGGACCTACAATGAGCAGTTCTTC.

This clone was observed a single time. The rearrangement links TRBV2 to TRBJ2-5; 8 positions agree with TRBD1. The CDR3 consists of 13 residues. Germline-derived CDR1 and CDR2 are SNHLY and FYNNEI. Trimming at V came to 8 bases and at J to 5 bases, leaving 7 bases not matched to a gene. In DNA form, the CDR3 reads TGTGCCAGCCAGGGACAGGCCCCGGAGACCCAGTACTTC. It yields the protein CASQGQAPETQYF.

This chain uses TRBV9 with TRBJ2-1, with TRBD1 matching over 12 bases. Germline CDR1 and CDR2: SGDLS and YYNGEE. CDR3 length equals 15 residues. V lost 6 bases, J lost 8 bases, and 9 bases stayed unmatched. The CDR3 region is CASNTPGQGADEQFF. DNA for the CDR3: TGTGCCAGCAACACCCCGGGACAGGGGGCCGATGAGCAGTTCTTC.

Here the CDR3 DNA reads TGTGCCAGCAGTCCCGGACAGCCCACAGATACGCAGTATTTT. The encoded protein is CASSPGQPTDTQYF. The rearrangement joins TRBV6-5 to TRBJ2-3, with D perhaps matching TRBD1 (6 bases). Germline V lookup: CDR1 MNHEY, CDR2 SVGAGI. V lost 5 bases and J 2 bases, leaving 11 bases between the germline ends. The CDR3 is made up of 14 amino acids.

Sample share makes this clone medium-sized. V is TRBV28 and J is TRBJ1-5; 7 bases agree with TRBD1. The length of the CDR3 is 15 residues. J was trimmed by 4 bases and V by 4 bases; bases with no gene match: 7. Germline V gene lookup returns CDR1 MDHEN and CDR2 SYDVKM. This chain's CDR3 is CASSSVSGGNQPQHF. DNA for the CDR3: TGTGCCAGCAGTTCAGTGTCAGGGGGTAATCAGCCCCAGCATTTT.

This chain links TRBV9 with TRBJ2-1; 8 bases match TRBD2. This CDR3 has 17 residues. Per the germline V gene, CDR1 is SGDLS and CDR2 is YYNGEE. The V and J ends lost 5 bases and 0 bases, in that order; junction bases with no gene match: 10. The CDR3 spells CASSLRTRGGSYNEQFF. The CDR3 nucleotides read TGTGCCAGCAGTTTGAGGACCCGGGGGGGCTCCTACAATGAGCAGTTCTTC.

This chain connects TRBV7-6 to TRBJ2-2; 9 nucleotides match TRBD1. The CDR3 sequence is 16 residues long. CDR1 and CDR2 (germline): SGHVS, FNYEAQ. With V trimmed by 4 bases and J by 5 bases, 8 bases remained unmatched. As DNA, the CDR3 is TGTGCCAGCAGCTCTCCGACAGGGGGTTTTACCGGGGAGCTGTTTTTT. Amino acids: CASSSPTGGFTGELFF. Complete variable domain (other parts from reference TRBV7-6 and TRBJ2-2): GAGVSQSPRYKVTKRGQDVALRCDPISGHVSLYWYRQALGQGPEFLTYFNYEAQQDKSGLPNDRFSAERPEGSISTLTIQRTEQRDSAMYRCASSSPTGGFTGELFFGEGSRLTVL.

This clone is a singleton in its sample. The V and J genes are TRBV12-3 or TRBV12-4 and TRBJ2-1; D is perhaps TRBD2 (5 bases). This CDR3 comprises 13 residues. V lost 1 base and J 10 bases, leaving 11 bases between the germline ends. The CDR3 spells CASSLVGEREQFF. For the CDR3, the DNA is TGTGCCAGCAGTTTAGTCGGGGAGAGGGAGCAGTTCTTC.

The chain uses TRBV7-5 and TRBJ1-5. TRBV7-5 corresponds to a pseudogene. The CDR3 covers 13 residues. CDR3 DNA sequence: TGTGCCAGAAGCCTTCGGGGGAATCAGCCCCAGCATTTT. Protein sequence: CARSLRGNQPQHF.

The rearrangement links TRBV5-1 to TRBJ1-1; 9 bases match TRBD1. This CDR3 comprises 15 residues. The V segment lost 3 bases and the J segment 6 bases; nucleotides outside the gene matches: 9. Germline CDR1 reads SGHRS; CDR2 reads YFSETQ. The CDR3 DNA follows: TGCGCCAGCAGCTCCGGGACAGGGTCCCTAGCTGAAGCTTTCTTT. Its translation is CASSSGTGSLAEAFF. The variable domain in full, completed from reference TRBV5-1 and TRBJ1-1, reads KAGVTQTPRYLIKTRGQQVTLSCSPISGHRSVSWYQQTPGQGLQFLFEYFSETQRNKGNFPGRFSGRQFSNSRSEMNVSTLELGDSALYLCASSSGTGSLAEAFFGQGTRLTVV.

V usage is TRBV11-2 and J usage is TRBJ2-3; TRBD1 might be the D (5 bases). Germline CDR1 reads SGHAT; CDR2 reads FQNNGV. The V and J ends lost 1 base and 2 bases respectively, with 7 bases between them. CDR3 length: 14 residues. CDR3 region: CASSLGGYTDTQYF. CDR3 coding DNA: TGTGCCAGCAGCTTAGGGGGCTACACAGATACGCAGTATTTT.

This clone was seen a handful of times. The chain uses TRBV10-1 and TRBJ2-1, with 11 bases fitting TRBD1. Looked up from germline, CDR1 is WNHNN and CDR2 is SYGVQD (reference sequence). The CDR3 totals 16 residues. V lost 2 bases to trimming and J lost 8 bases; unmatched junction nucleotides: 8. This CDR3 reads CASSEARTGGYDEQFF. In nucleotides, the CDR3 is TGCGCCAGCAGTGAGGCTAGGACAGGGGGCTATGATGAGCAGTTCTTC.

The chain couples TRBV7-9 to TRBJ2-7; TRBD1 might be the D (6 bases). Germline-derived CDR1 and CDR2 are SEHNR and FQNEAQ (reference sequence). The V end was cut by 4 bases, the J end by 2 bases, with 9 bases between. CDR3 length: 13 amino acids. The CDR3 loop is CASSSQGPYEQYF. The DNA for the CDR3 is TGTGCCAGCAGCTCACAGGGTCCCTACGAGCAGTACTTC.

J is TRBJ1-1 and V is TRBV5-1; 7 bases are shared with TRBD1. This CDR3 has 14 residues. Trimming removed 2 bases from V and 1 base from J; junction bases left unmatched: 2. Germline assignment: CDR1 SGHRS and CDR2 YFSETQ. The CDR3: CASSLQGQNTEAFF. DNA for the CDR3: TGCGCCAGCAGCTTACAGGGGCAGAACACTGAAGCTTTCTTT.

The CDR3 DNA is TGTGCCAGCTCACTGAGACTCTACACCGGGGAGCTGTTTTTT. It specifies CASSLRLYTGELFF. The chain is built from TRBV18 and TRBJ2-2; D ambiguous. Deletions cut 4 bases from V and 3 bases from J, with 9 bases between. Per the germline V gene, CDR1 is KGHSH and CDR2 is LQKENI. The CDR3 spans 14 residues.

The chain is built from TRBV5-5 and TRBJ1-5, with D possibly matching TRBD1 (6 bases). Trimming shortened V by 3 bases and J by 3 bases, and 10 bases separated the two germline ends. The germline CDR1 and CDR2 sequences are SGHKS and YYEKEE (reference sequence). The CDR3 consists of 14 residues. CDR3: CASSSGQNNQPQHF. The DNA of the CDR3 is TGTGCCAGCAGCTCTGGACAGAACAATCAGCCCCAGCATTTT.